This T cell receptor beta chain came from a study of T cell changes during pregnancy in multiple sclerosis. V lost 4 bases and J 2 bases, leaving 10 bases between the germline ends. Germline CDR1 reads SGHRS; CDR2 reads YFSETQ. This CDR3 spans 13 amino acids. The protocol was immunoSEQ multiplex PCR, while the TCRdb copy is restricted to in-frame clones and leaves out a portion. This sample has about 92,000 clones, with about 92% found just once. This specimen consisted of peripheral blood, obtained in the first trimester of pregnancy. This clonotype was obtained from a female donor with multiple sclerosis, enrolled in a pregnancy study. The chain recombines TRBV5-1 with TRBJ2-7; possible D gene TRBD1, 6 bases. This CDR3 reads CASSTRDTYEQYF. CDR3 bases: TGCGCCAGCAGCACCCGGGACACCTACGAGCAGTACTTC.